The clone carrying this T cell receptor beta chain was counted only a few times. Trimming took 6 bases from V and 0 from J; bases not matched to a gene: 4. This CDR3 is 15 amino acids long. TCRdb re-analysed the 5' RACE reads in MiXCR, keeping a single row per CDR3 protein. The sample has more than 400,000 distinct CDR3 sequences; 15% to 20% are singletons. This specimen comes from a study of T-cell memory formation after mild COVID-19. This clonotype was sampled from an adult woman who had mild COVID-19 (a few samples of this study predate the infection). Cell type and time point are not known. V usage is TRBV12-3 or TRBV12-4 and J usage is TRBJ2-7; 11 bases match TRBD2. Sample: PBMCs or a T cell subset sorted from them (not recorded which). CDR3 in DNA: TGTGCCAGCAGCCCTAGCGGGGGGCACTCCTACGAGCAGTACTTC. Its translation: CASSPSGGHSYEQYF.